This T cell receptor beta chain stems from a study of blood T cell repertoires in COVID-19. Profiling relied on immunoSEQ multiplex PCR, and the TCRdb table lists in-frame clones only, not all of them. The sample lists tens of thousands of clones, 80% to 90% seen once, with approximately 4% in the top ten. V lost 4 bases, J lost 1 base, and 7 bases lay in between. CDR3 length: 13 amino acids. Patients at the Seattle site were enrolled during active infection and followed longitudinally. The sequence was collected from a man aged 40-55 years with COVID-19, enrolled during active disease. V gene TRBV12-3 or TRBV12-4 combines with J gene TRBJ1-1; the D gene is possibly TRBD1 (5 bases). The sample taken for sequencing was peripheral blood. This chain's CDR3 is CASSSDTNTEAFF. Here the CDR3 DNA reads TGTGCCAGCAGTTCGGACACGAACACTGAAGCTTTCTTT.